The rows below give T cell receptor beta chains drawn from one sample of a study of beta chain features in type 1 diabetes. Assay: immunoSEQ multiplex PCR; the TCRdb copy retains only in-frame clones and omits some. Of approximately 150,000 clones listed, 7.5% to 10% are singletons. The sample comprised central memory CD4+ T cells from blood. Receptors were obtained from a woman under 30 in good health. CDR3s include the opening cysteine and the closing phenylalanine or tryptophan. A D gene is named only where the DNA matches it firmly. Clone size is shown for a subset of rows, as once, few, many or a class of expanded clone.

>.|TRBV9|TRBJ2-7|few
TGTGCCAGCAGCGTAGAGATAGAGGGCTACGAGCAGTACTTC
CASSVEIEGYEQYF
>TRBD1|TRBV7-3|TRBJ2-5|few
TGTGCCAGCAGCCCGACAGGGTGGGAGACCCAGTACTTC
CASSPTGWETQYF
>.|TRBV27|TRBJ1-1|.
TGTGCCAGCAGTCCCCGCCTCCAGGGTTCTGAAGCTTTCTTT
CASSPRLQGSEAFF
>TRBD1|TRBV4-1|TRBJ1-3|.
TGCGCCAGCAGCCAAGATCGAACAGGGGGATGGAACACCATATATTTT
CASSQDRTGGWNTIYF
>TRBD2|TRBV11-2|TRBJ2-1|few
TGTGCCAGCAGCGGCGGGACTAGCGGGGTCAATGAGCAGTTCTTC
CASSGGTSGVNEQFF
>.|TRBV7-9|TRBJ1-2|.
TGTGCCAGCAGCTTAGGAGCTAGCTATGGCTACACCTTC
CASSLGASYGYTF
>TRBD2|TRBV7-2|TRBJ2-7|.
TGTGCCAGCAGCAAGCTTACTAGCGGGGGAAAGTACGAGCAGTACTTC
CASSKLTSGGKYEQYF
>TRBD1|TRBV19|TRBJ1-5|.
TGTGCCAGTAGTGATTCCACAGGGGCTTTCAATCAGCCCCAGCATTTT
CASSDSTGAFNQPQHF
>TRBD2|TRBV7-3|TRBJ2-7|few
TGTGCCAGCAGTCTAGCGGGGGGGCACCACGAGCAGTACTTC
CASSLAGGHHEQYF
>TRBD1|TRBV12-5|TRBJ2-7|.
TGTGCTAGTGGTTTGGTAACGACAGGGATTCCTTACGAGCAGTACTTC
CASGLVTTGIPYEQYF
>TRBD1|TRBV19|TRBJ2-7|.
TGTGCCAGTAGTAATACAGGGGGATCCTACGAGCAGTACTTC
CASSNTGGSYEQYF
>.|TRBV30|TRBJ2-5|.
TGTGCCTGGAGCGACCTTGGACTGAACCAAGAGACCCAGTACTTC
CAWSDLGLNQETQYF
>TRBD1|TRBV7-9|TRBJ2-4|few
TGTGCCAGCAGCTTAGGGGGGACAGGGGGCGTCCAAAACATTCAGTACTTC
CASSLGGTGGVQNIQYF
>TRBD1|TRBV7-9|TRBJ1-2|.
TGTGCCAGCAGCCCAGGGACAGGGACAGGTGGCTACACCTTC
CASSPGTGTGGYTF
>TRBD1|TRBV19|TRBJ2-3|.
TGTGCCAGTAGTGACAGGGGGGATTCCGCAGATACGCAGTATTTT
CASSDRGDSADTQYF
>TRBD1|TRBV5-4|TRBJ1-6|few
TGTGCCAGCAGCTCGTATCCCGGGACAGGTTTGATCCTCCACTTT
CASSSYPGTGLILHF
>.|TRBV7-9|TRBJ1-4|few
TGTGCCAGCAGCTTAGGTGACAGAGCAACTAATGAAAAACTGTTTTTT
CASSLGDRATNEKLFF
>TRBD1|TRBV19|TRBJ1-2|few
TGTGCCAGTACCACCGGGACAGCGTATGGCTACACCTTC
CASTTGTAYGYTF
>TRBD2|TRBV14|TRBJ2-1|.
TGTGCCAGCAGATCAGGCGGGGGGCGACGTGAGCAGTTCTTC
CASRSGGGRREQFF
>TRBD1|TRBV25-1|TRBJ1-6|few
TGTGCCAGCAGTTTAGACAGGGACACCCTCCACTTT
CASSLDRDTLHF
>TRBD1|TRBV18|TRBJ1-5|.
TGTGCCAGCTCACCGGGACAGGGGTTCACTCAGCCCCAGCATTTT
CASSPGQGFTQPQHF
>TRBD1|TRBV29-1|TRBJ1-5|.
TGCAGCGTGGGACAGGGGGCCGGTCAGCCCCAGCATTTT
CSVGQGAGQPQHF
>TRBD2|TRBV6-1|TRBJ2-7|few
TGTGCCAGCAGTGAGTACCCCCGGGGGGTATCCGAGCAGTACTTC
CASSEYPRGVSEQYF
>TRBD1|TRBV29-1|TRBJ2-5|.
TGCAGCGTTGAAGATTGGGGACAGGGGGTAAAAGAGACCCAGTACTTC
CSVEDWGQGVKETQYF
>TRBD2|TRBV7-9|TRBJ2-2|.
TGTGCCAGCAGGGGCAGCGGGAGGTACACCGGGGAGCTGTTTTTT
CASRGSGRYTGELFF
>.|TRBV2|TRBJ2-5|few
TGTGCCAGCAGTCCTCGGGTGAGGACTGTGGAGACCCAGTACTTC
CASSPRVRTVETQYF
>.|TRBV18|TRBJ2-1|few
TGTGCCAGCGTGAGGGACATTTTACTCAATGAGCAGTTCTTC
CASVRDILLNEQFF
>.|TRBV21-1|TRBJ1-5|.
TGTGCCTACAGGGATAGCAATCAGCCCCAGCATTTT
CAYRDSNQPQHF
>.|TRBV15|TRBJ2-5|many
TGTGCCACCAGCGTTCCCAGGGGGGCGCGAGAGACCCAGTACTTC
CATSVPRGARETQYF
>TRBD2|TRBV25-1|TRBJ2-1|.
TGTGCCAGCAGTGCCCGGACTAGCGGAAACAATGAGCAGTTCTTC
CASSARTSGNNEQFF
>.|TRBV21-1|TRBJ2-5|.
TGTGCCAGCAGCAAAGTGGAGACTAGCGGGGGGGCCGGGGAAAAGACCCAGTACTTC
CASSKVETSGGAGEKTQYF
>TRBD2|TRBV5-4|TRBJ2-5|once
TGTGCCAGCAGCTTGGATCTAGCGGGCCAGCTGCCCCAGTACTTC
CASSLDLAGQLPQYF
>.|TRBV7-2|TRBJ2-6|few
TGTGCCAGCACCACTGGTGGGGCCAACGTCCTGACTTTC
CASTTGGANVLTF
>.|TRBV4-1|TRBJ2-3|few
TGCGCCAGCACTCCCACTTTGGGGGGAGTAAGCACAGATACGCAGTATTTT
CASTPTLGGVSTDTQYF
>.|TRBV11-2|TRBJ1-2|.
TGTGCCAGCAGCTTAGATCTATCCCAACGTAGCTACACCTTC
CASSLDLSQRSYTF
>.|TRBV7-8|TRBJ2-7|.
TGTGCCAGCAGCCCCGAAACAGGCCTGGCTTCCTACGAGCAGTACTTC
CASSPETGLASYEQYF
>.|TRBV2|TRBJ2-7|.
TGTGCCAGCGACCGGGACACCCTCTACGAGCAGTACTTC
CASDRDTLYEQYF
>TRBD1|TRBV2|TRBJ1-1|.
TGTGCCAGCAGAGTACAGGGGGAGGGCACTGAAGCTTTCTTT
CASRVQGEGTEAFF
>.|TRBV7-6|TRBJ2-7|.
TGTGCCAGCAGCTTAAAGGCCAGGGACTCCTACGAGCAGTACTTC
CASSLKARDSYEQYF
>.|TRBV29-1|TRBJ1-2|few
TGCAGCGTCGACAATGGGGGCTACACCTTC
CSVDNGGYTF